The 20 T cell receptor beta chains below all came from one sample that was sequenced in a study of Ad26.COV2.S vaccination and SARS-CoV-2 variants. As for treatment: roughly 19 received Ad26.COV2.S at low or high dose, single or two shots; 5 received placebo; per-sample allocation not given. Samples analyzed were those drawn on day 63 after the first vaccine or placebo injection. The assay was immunoSEQ multiplex PCR, and TCRdb's table has in-frame clones only and misses some. The sample has under 550,000 clones, over 75% seen once. The source material was peripheral blood, sampled in a trial of Ad26.COV2.S vaccine versus placebo. These receptors originate from a person between 18 and 60 years old who received the Ad26.COV2.S COVID-19 vaccine or a placebo.

This clone was observed once. CDR3 sequence (DNA): TGTGCCAGCAGCTGGAAAGGGGGATGGACAGATACGCAGTATTTT. Its protein is CASSWKGGWTDTQYF. The chain links TRBV11-2 to TRBJ2-3, with TRBD1 as a possible D gene (6 bases). The CDR3 totals 15 residues. In germline, CDR1 is SGHAT, CDR2 FQNNGV. With 4 bases removed from V and 3 bases from J, the gap between germline ends came to 14 bases.

The chain couples TRBV10-1 to TRBJ1-1; D unclear. V lost 1 base, J lost 5 bases, and 8 bases lay in between. The CDR3 loop spans 13 amino acids. The germline gives CDR1 WNHNN, CDR2 SYGVQD (reference sequence). In DNA, the CDR3 is TGCGCCAGCAGTGAGTACGAAGGGACTGAAGCTTTCTTT. Its protein is CASSEYEGTEAFF.

This chain connects TRBV29-1 to TRBJ2-5, with 10 bases lining up with TRBD2. The J segment lost 3 bases and the V segment lost 3 bases, leaving 4 bases of the junction unmatched. Germline loops: CDR1 SQVTM, CDR2 ANQGSEA. The CDR3 contains 14 residues. CDR3 DNA: TGCAGCGTTGATTGGACTAGCGGTAAAGAGACCCAGTACTTC. It codes for CSVDWTSGKETQYF.

This chain uses TRBV5-5 with TRBJ2-1, with D tentatively TRBD1 (6 bases). The CDR3 runs to 17 residues. The germline V and J ends were trimmed by 1 base and 10 bases, with 24 bases remaining between them. Germline CDR1 SGHKS, CDR2 YYEKEE (reference sequence). This CDR3 is CASSLTPSDSFPGEQFF. DNA of the CDR3: TGTGCCAGCAGCTTGACCCCTTCGGACAGCTTCCCAGGAGAGCAGTTCTTC.

The chain uses TRBV5-1 and TRBJ2-7, with TRBD2 identical over 13 bases. J was trimmed by 6 bases and V by 0 bases; bases with no gene match: 0. The CDR3 loop spans 14 amino acids. Germline V lookup: CDR1 SGHRS, CDR2 YFSETQ. The CDR3 is CASSLGTSGGEQYF. The CDR3 DNA follows: TGCGCCAGCAGCTTGGGGACTAGCGGGGGCGAGCAGTACTTC.

The genes are TRBV6-5 and TRBJ1-2; D ambiguous. CDR1 is MNHEY and CDR2 is SVGAGI in the germline V gene. V was shortened by 10 bases and J by 7 bases, with 13 bases between the two germline ends. The CDR3 has 11 residues. The CDR3 region has the DNA TGTGCCACCCAGGACTCGGGTGGCTACACCTTC. Its protein product is CATQDSGGYTF.

This clone was seen more than once but under ten times. The chain joins TRBV27 to TRBJ2-2, with D uncertain. The germline V gene encodes CDR1 MNHEY and CDR2 SMNVEV (reference sequence). The CDR3 loop spans 11 amino acids. Trimming removed 5 bases from V and 7 bases from J, with 5 bases in between. The CDR3 reads CASSGGGELFF. The CDR3 DNA reads TGTGCCAGCAGTGGTGGCGGGGAGCTGTTTTTT.

Written as DNA, the CDR3 is TGCGCCAGCAGCATCACACCCCGGGGGGATACGCAGTATTTT. Translating it yields CASSITPRGDTQYF. The J gene is TRBJ2-3, the V gene TRBV10-1; perhaps TRBD2 as D (6 bases). The V end lost 6 bases, the J end lost 6 bases, and 16 bases lay between the germline ends. The CDR3 runs 14 residues. The germline V gene has CDR1 WNHNN and CDR2 SYGVQD (reference sequence).

This clone appeared once. The V and J genes are TRBV7-9 and TRBJ1-1; 10 bases map to TRBD1. Germline V gene lookup returns CDR1 SEHNR and CDR2 FQNEAQ (reference sequence). CDR3 length: 14 residues. V lost 6 bases to trimming and J lost 5 bases; unmatched junction nucleotides: 6. This chain's CDR3 is CASRLGQGITEAFF. Written as DNA, the CDR3 is TGTGCCAGCAGATTGGGACAGGGGATTACTGAAGCTTTCTTT. Based on the CDR3 plus reference TRBV7-9 and TRBJ1-1, the full variable domain is DTGVSQNPRHKITKRGQNVTFRCDPISEHNRLYWYRQTLGQGPEFLTYFQNEAQLEKSRLLSDRFSAERPKGSFSTLEIQRTEQGDSAMYLCASRLGQGITEAFFGQGTRLTVV.

The rearrangement uses TRBV27 and TRBJ1-2; D gene ambiguous. The CDR3 length is 14 residues. The ends were cut back, 2 bases at V and 8 bases at J, with 15 bases in the middle. The germline gives CDR1 MNHEY, CDR2 SMNVEV (reference sequence). This CDR3 reads CASSLNLGRRGYTF. The CDR3 DNA reads as TGTGCCAGCAGTTTAAATCTTGGACGGCGCGGCTACACCTTC.

The chain employs TRBV19 and TRBJ1-1; D unclear. Germline V gives CDR1 LNHDA, CDR2 SQIVND (reference sequence). The CDR3 contains 16 residues. V was pared by 5 bases and J by 0 bases, with 16 bases between. Here the CDR3 DNA reads TGTGCCAGTAGTGCCCGGCTGGGCAGTATGAACACTGAAGCTTTCTTT. Its protein product is CASSARLGSMNTEAFF.

The rearrangement links TRBV27 to TRBJ2-7, with 15 bases fitting TRBD2. From germline, CDR1 is MNHEY and CDR2 SMNVEV (reference sequence). The V gene end was trimmed by 5 bases and the J gene end by 5 bases; junction bases not matched to a gene: 4. This CDR3 contains 15 residues. The CDR3 DNA is TGTGCCAGCAGTCCCGGGACTAGCGGGAGGAACGAGCAGTACTTC. Translated, it gives CASSPGTSGRNEQYF.

The chain links TRBV10-3 to TRBJ2-1, with D hard to call. Germline V lookup: CDR1 ENHRY, CDR2 SYGVKD. This CDR3 comprises 12 residues. V was pared by 3 bases and J by 6 bases, with 6 bases between. The CDR3 reads CAISDLSNEQFF. CDR3 bases: TGTGCCATCAGTGACCTATCCAATGAGCAGTTCTTC.

CDR3 protein: CASSSGLAVLDTQYF. CDR3 DNA sequence: TGTGCCAGCAGTTCGGGACTAGCTGTTCTAGATACGCAGTATTTT. The chain couples TRBV6-5 to TRBJ2-3; 9 bases are shared with TRBD2. Germline trimming cut 4 bases from V and 5 bases from J; bases unmatched to any gene: 7. Germline-derived CDR1 and CDR2 are MNHEY and SVGAGI. The CDR3 consists of 15 residues.

The V call is TRBV24-1, the J call TRBJ2-7; 7 bases are shared with TRBD2. The trim removed 2 bases at V and 7 bases at J, leaving 1 base unmatched. The germline V gene has CDR1 KGHDR and CDR2 SFDVKD. The CDR3 sequence is 12 residues long. The DNA of the CDR3 is TGTGCCACCAGTGATTGGGGGGGGGAGCAGTACTTC. This codes for CATSDWGGEQYF.

V usage is TRBV27 and J usage is TRBJ2-7; 12 bases align to TRBD1. V was clipped by 5 bases and J by 11 bases; unmatched bases: 4. This CDR3 has 12 residues. Germline V CDR1 and CDR2: MNHEY, SMNVEV (reference sequence). For the CDR3, the DNA is TGTGCCAGCAGTGGGACAGGGGGCAGGGAGTACTTC. As protein: CASSGTGGREYF.

V and J are TRBV30 and TRBJ2-1; D not certain. Trimming stripped 8 bases from V and 4 bases from J, with 9 bases between. The CDR3 has 11 residues. Germline values: CDR1 GTSNPN, CDR2 SVGIG (reference sequence). In DNA, the CDR3 is TGTGCCCTGAGCTTTTACAATGAGCAGTTCTTC. This gives the protein CALSFYNEQFF.

The CDR3 loop reads CASSSTVWHSSPNTGELFF. CDR3 nucleotide sequence: TGTGCCAGCAGCTCCACCGTTTGGCACAGCTCTCCGAACACCGGGGAGCTGTTTTTT. The V call is TRBV7-9, the J call TRBJ2-2; D not resolved. Germline CDR1 reads SEHNR; CDR2 reads FQNEAQ (reference sequence). The CDR3 has 19 residues. Trimming took 4 bases from V and 0 from J, leaving 21 bases between them.

This clone appeared a single time. The chain carries TRBV21-1 and TRBJ1-1; TRBD1 is taken as the D call from the table, unchecked against the DNA. TRBV21-1 is a listed pseudogene. The CDR3 contains 16 residues. CDR3 nucleotides: TGTGCCAGCAGCAAAGGCCGGGACAGGGTCGACACTGAAGCTTTCTTT. Translated: CASSKGRDRVDTEAFF.

A note on this clone: The same CDR3 is also encoded by other DNA sequences in this sample. This chain links TRBV6-5 with TRBJ1-3, with D unresolved. V dropped 5 bases and J dropped 1 base, with 9 bases sitting between them. CDR1 is MNHEY, CDR2 SVGAGI, per germline. The CDR3 has 14 residues. CDR3 region: CASSRDNSGNTIYF. The CDR3 DNA is TGTGCCAGCAGTCGTGACAATTCTGGAAACACCATATATTTT.